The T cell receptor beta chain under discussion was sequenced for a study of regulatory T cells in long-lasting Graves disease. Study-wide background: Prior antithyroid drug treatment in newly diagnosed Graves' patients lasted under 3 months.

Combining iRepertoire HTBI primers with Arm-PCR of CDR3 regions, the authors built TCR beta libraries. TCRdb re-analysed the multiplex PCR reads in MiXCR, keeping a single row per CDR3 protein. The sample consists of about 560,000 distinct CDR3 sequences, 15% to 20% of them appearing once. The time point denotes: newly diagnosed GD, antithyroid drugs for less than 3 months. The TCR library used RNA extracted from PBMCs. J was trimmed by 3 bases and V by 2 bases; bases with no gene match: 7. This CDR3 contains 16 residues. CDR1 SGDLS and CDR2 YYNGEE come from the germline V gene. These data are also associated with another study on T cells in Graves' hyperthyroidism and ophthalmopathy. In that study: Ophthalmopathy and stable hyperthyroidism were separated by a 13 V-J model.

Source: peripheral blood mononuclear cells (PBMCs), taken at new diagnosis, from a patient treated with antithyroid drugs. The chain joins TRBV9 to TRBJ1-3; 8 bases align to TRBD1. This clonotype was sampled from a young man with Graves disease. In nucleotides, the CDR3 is TGTGCCAGCAGCGTTCAACAGGGGGTGGATGGAAACACCATATATTTT. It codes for CASSVQQGVDGNTIYF. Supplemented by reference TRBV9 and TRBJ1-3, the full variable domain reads DSGVTQTPKHLITATGQRVTLRCSPRSGDLSVYWYQQSLDQGLQFLIQYYNGEERAKGNILERFSAQQFPDLHSELNLSSLELGDSALYFCASSVQQGVDGNTIYFGEGSWLTVV.